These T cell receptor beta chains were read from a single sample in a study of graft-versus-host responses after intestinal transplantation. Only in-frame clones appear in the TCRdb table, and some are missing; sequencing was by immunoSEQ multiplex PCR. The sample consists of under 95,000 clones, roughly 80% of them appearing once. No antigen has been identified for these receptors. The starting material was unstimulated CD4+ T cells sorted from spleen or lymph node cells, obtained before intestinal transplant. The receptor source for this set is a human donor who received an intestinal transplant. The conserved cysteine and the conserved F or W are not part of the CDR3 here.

cdr3_aa: ASSGEGGFENTIY; v_call: TRBV5-1
cdr3_aa: ASNEQGAANTEAF; v_call: TRBV2
cdr3_aa: AISGQGESTEAF; v_call: TRBV10-3
cdr3_aa: ASSLVSSGTSSGANVLT; v_call: TRBV5-1
cdr3_aa: ASSKGAGKRNEQF; v_call: TRBV21-1
cdr3_aa: ASSGGRRTDTQY; v_call: TRBV5-4
cdr3_aa: ASSLGQLETQY; v_call: TRBV5-1
cdr3_aa: ASSTQRQGSAGNTIY; v_call: TRBV5-1
cdr3_aa: ASSLRPGSSYEQY; v_call: TRBV27
cdr3_aa: ASSLPSTDTQY; v_call: TRBV28
cdr3_aa: ASSFSRDRVTDTQY; v_call: TRBV11-2
cdr3_aa: ASSLRGTKSTDTQY; v_call: TRBV7-2
cdr3_aa: ASRRDRTPGELF; v_call: TRBV2
cdr3_aa: ACSPLAGANTGELF; v_call: TRBV30
cdr3_aa: ASSLAGLSTDTQY; v_call: TRBV5-1
cdr3_aa: ASSLGLAGIYEQY; v_call: TRBV5-1
cdr3_aa: ASSPRVGGGSNEQF; v_call: TRBV11-3
cdr3_aa: SVEMEFEAF; v_call: TRBV29-1
cdr3_aa: ASQASGGSDTQY; v_call: TRBV7-2
cdr3_aa: ASSLEPGRGQF; v_call: TRBV7-6
cdr3_aa: ASSFRRGNTDTQY; v_call: TRBV5-4
cdr3_aa: ASSLAGLAGLNGELF; v_call: TRBV5-1
cdr3_aa: ASSQGQGEAGYT; v_call: TRBV7-9
cdr3_aa: ASKSTGYEKLF; v_call: TRBV6-5
cdr3_aa: ASSVGVQWLAEANEQF; v_call: TRBV11-2
cdr3_aa: ASSGLAGVGEQF; v_call: TRBV6-4
cdr3_aa: ASSGRLAESTDTQY; v_call: TRBV9
cdr3_aa: ASSQDMGTYEQY; v_call: TRBV18
cdr3_aa: ASSELTGLNPLH; v_call: TRBV6-1
cdr3_aa: AISPGGRNSPLH; v_call: TRBV10-3
cdr3_aa: ASSPPRGDVQETQY; v_call: TRBV5-1
cdr3_aa: ASPAGETQY; v_call: TRBV7-9
cdr3_aa: ASSRTASYEQY; v_call: TRBV27
cdr3_aa: ATSRDKITGTEAF; v_call: TRBV15
cdr3_aa: ASSLASPRAGNTIY; v_call: TRBV7-9
cdr3_aa: ASRPRDGGVRGYT; v_call: TRBV28
cdr3_aa: ATSREATGDYEQY; v_call: TRBV15
cdr3_aa: ASSQGATNEKLF; v_call: TRBV18
cdr3_aa: ASSTGLAGVADTQY; v_call: TRBV7-9
cdr3_aa: AWTQDSNSNQPQH; v_call: TRBV30
cdr3_aa: ASTSLTSGYEQY; v_call: TRBV19
cdr3_aa: ASSVATDTQY; v_call: TRBV2
cdr3_aa: ASSRGAEITDTQY; v_call: TRBV11-3
cdr3_aa: ASSFYGTANYGYT; v_call: TRBV28
cdr3_aa: ASSRTSVSSYEQY; v_call: TRBV4-1
cdr3_aa: ASSASTAYNEQF; v_call: TRBV2
cdr3_aa: ASSLAGGGSYNEQF; v_call: TRBV4-1
cdr3_aa: ASSLEDREYNEQF; v_call: TRBV5-1
cdr3_aa: ASSNRDRERTQY; v_call: TRBV6-1
cdr3_aa: ASSQTGTGGEGTIY; v_call: TRBV18
cdr3_aa: ASSEQGALSYNEQF; v_call: TRBV11-3
cdr3_aa: ASSVEVGGPTDTQY; v_call: TRBV9